The text below deals with one TCR beta chain. Its antigen is as yet unknown. These data are taken from a study of cytotoxic CD8 clonotypes in ibrutinib-treated CLL. About the research overall: IGHV unmutated fewer than 18; relapsed/refractory fewer than 13; treatment-naive roughly 15. General study findings and limits: Public clonotypes proved infrequent, and on treatment they shrank or remained steady. Clonality correlated strongly with circulating CD8+ T cells and exceeded age-matched healthy donors at baseline.

Targeted sequencing depth ranged from 1 in 200,000 to 1 in 1 million T cells. Assay: immunoSEQ multiplex PCR; the TCRdb copy retains only in-frame clones and omits some. The data contain around 33,000 clones, around 53% of them singletons. The CDR3 is 11 amino acids. The sequence was collected from a human donor with chronic lymphocytic leukemia. The material sequenced was PBMCs, taken before ibrutinib treatment. This rearrangement joins TRBV21-1 to TRBJ2-2; the table's D call TRBD2 went unverified against the DNA. TRBV21-1 is listed as a pseudogene. The DNA of the CDR3 is TGTGCCAGACGGTGCACCGGGGAGCTGTTTTTT. As protein: CARRCTGELFF.